This section outlines one T cell receptor beta chain sequence together with its context. Random hexamers served to reverse transcribe roughly 0.5 to 1 ug RNA. TCR beta CDR3 was amplified by immunoSEQ covering 54 Vbeta and 13 Jbeta. In TCRdb, the immunoSEQ multiplex PCR reads were re-called with MiXCR into one record per CDR3 protein. The sample contains approximately 150,000 distinct CDR3 sequences, 93% of which appear only once. These data are taken from a study of CD8 T cells in Susac syndrome. Sequencing of TCR beta drew on CD8+ and CD4+ T cells from blood. Healthy donors constituted the controls, which were matched for age and sex. TEMRA cells were enriched by FACS, while CD8+ and CD4+ T cells were obtained through a negative isolation that was performed magnetically. The CDR3 consists of 14 residues. V shed 0 bases and J shed 5 bases, with 10 bases lying between them. The germline V gene has CDR1 LGHDT and CDR2 YNNKEL (reference sequence).

The source of this sequence is a human donor in good health. Specimen: CD4+ T cells from PBMCs. This chain links TRBV3-1 with TRBJ1-1; D remains unclear. This chain's CDR3 is CASSQDPDKTEAFF. The CDR3 region has the DNA TGTGCCAGCAGCCAAGATCCAGACAAAACTGAAGCTTTCTTT.